These 14 T cell receptor beta chains were all obtained from the same sample, sequenced in a study of shared clonotypes between healthy human individuals. TCRdb keeps only in-frame clones here, not all; method: immunoSEQ multiplex PCR. Of 600,000 to 750,000 clones listed, 72% are singletons. Sequencing used memory CD4+ T cells sorted from blood. As to subset: CD45RA-negative fraction. The receptors stem from a young woman in good health.

The V gene is TRBV4-1, the J gene TRBJ2-5; maybe TRBD2 (5 bases). This CDR3 contains 13 residues. The V end was cut by 4 bases, the J end by 5 bases, with 11 bases between. Germline CDR1 MGHRA, CDR2 YSYEKL. CDR3 protein: CASSLGVGETQYF. The DNA of the CDR3 is TGCGCCAGCAGCCTCGGGGTTGGGGAGACCCAGTACTTC.

The CDR3 reads CASSLRRQGGNSPLHF. The CDR3 DNA reads as TGTGCCAGCAGCTTGAGGCGCCAGGGAGGTAATTCACCCCTCCACTTT. The rearrangement uses TRBV5-4 and TRBJ1-6, with a weak D call TRBD1 (5 bases). V was pared by 1 base and J by 6 bases, with 14 bases between. Germline V lookup: CDR1 SGHNT, CDR2 YYREEE (reference sequence). The length of the CDR3 is 16 residues.

This sequence joins TRBV10-3 and TRBJ2-5, with 7 bases identical to TRBD2. The J segment lost 5 bases and the V segment lost 0 bases, leaving 6 bases of the junction unmatched. The CDR3 contains 15 residues. CDR1 and CDR2 from the germline V gene are ENHRY and SYGVKD. The CDR3 here is CAISESERGDETQYF. CDR3 DNA sequence: TGTGCCATCAGTGAGTCCGAGCGGGGCGATGAGACCCAGTACTTC.

The chain is built from TRBV5-1 and TRBJ1-1, with 8 bases aligning to TRBD1. The CDR3 covers 16 residues. Germline CDR1 reads SGHRS; CDR2 reads YFSETQ. V was clipped by 3 bases and J by 11 bases; unmatched bases: 18. CDR3: CASSSTGTGGPVMAFF. The DNA for the CDR3 is TGCGCCAGCAGCTCAACCGGGACAGGAGGCCCCGTTATGGCTTTCTTT.

This sequence joins TRBV6-7 and TRBJ2-3; 11 bases align to TRBD2. TRBV6-7 belongs to the ORF category, with a function that is uncertain. V trimming: 6 bases; J trimming: 2 bases; junction bases outside the gene matches: 13. CDR3 length: 18 amino acids. CDR3 nucleotides: TGTGCCAGCAGCCGGGGGACTAGCGGCTTCCCTTCCACAGATACGCAGTATTTT. Its protein is CASSRGTSGFPSTDTQYF.

This clone was observed a few times. The V call is TRBV7-2, the J call TRBJ2-1; D gene ambiguous. CDR3 length: 17 amino acids. V was clipped by 5 bases and J by 0 bases, with 17 bases between them. The germline CDR1 and CDR2 sequences are SGHTA and FQGNSA. The CDR3 region is CASSKRTAISSYNEQFF. In DNA, the CDR3 is TGTGCCAGCAGCAAAAGAACCGCGATTAGCTCCTACAATGAGCAGTTCTTC.

V and J are TRBV5-1 and TRBJ1-4, with TRBD1 as a possible D gene (5 bases). CDR3 length: 14 amino acids. V lost 4 bases to trimming and J lost 8 bases, with 15 bases between them. Germline CDR1 is SGHRS and CDR2 is YFSETQ. CDR3 nucleotides: TGCGCCAGCAGCCCCGGGACCCGGGGGGAAAAACTGTTTTTT. Translated: CASSPGTRGEKLFF.

This clone was observed a single time. CDR3 sequence reads: CASSPPVISETQYF. CDR3 in DNA: TGTGCCAGCTCACCACCAGTAATTTCAGAGACCCAGTACTTC. The chain uses TRBV18 and TRBJ2-5; D call uncertain. Germline CDR1 and CDR2: KGHSH and LQKENI. V shed 0 bases and J shed 4 bases, with 9 bases lying between them. This CDR3 is built from 14 residues.

The chain recombines TRBV6-1 with TRBJ1-2; TRBD1 agrees at 7 bases. Germline V gene sequence: CDR1 MNHNS, CDR2 SASEGT. CDR3 length: 14 residues. V was pared by 8 bases and J by 8 bases, with 14 bases of the junction left unmatched. The CDR3, as DNA: TGTGCCAGCCTTACCGACAGGGAAGTAGGCGGCTACACCTTC. This translates into CASLTDREVGGYTF.

The rearrangement joins TRBV6-6 to TRBJ1-1, with D perhaps TRBD1 (5 bases). Germline CDR1 and CDR2: MNHNY and SVGAGI (reference sequence). V gave up 10 bases and J gave up 0 bases, with 12 bases separating them. This CDR3 has 13 amino acids. The CDR3 loop is CATLGGVNTEAFF. The DNA of the CDR3 is TGTGCCACCCTGGGGGGGGTGAACACTGAAGCTTTCTTT.

The gene calls are TRBV19 and TRBJ1-5; TRBD1 agrees at 8 bases. CDR1 is LNHDA and CDR2 is SQIVND in the germline V gene (reference sequence). J was trimmed by 5 bases and V by 6 bases; bases with no gene match: 6. CDR3 length: 14 residues. CDR3 residues: CASSRTGGHQPQHF. For the CDR3, the DNA is TGTGCCAGTAGCCGTACAGGGGGACATCAGCCCCAGCATTTT. The full variable domain, with the rest looked up from reference TRBV19 and TRBJ1-5, is DGGITQSPKYLFRKEGQNVTLSCEQNLNHDAMYWYRQDPGQGLRLIYYSQIVNDFQKGDIAEGYSVSREKKESFPLTVTSAQKNPTAFYLCASSRTGGHQPQHFGDGTRLSIL.

In this sample, this clone turned up once. The V call is TRBV28, the J call TRBJ1-1, with TRBD1 as a possible D gene (5 bases). The CDR3 contains 15 residues. V lost 2 bases and J lost 5, with 15 bases in between. Per the germline V gene, CDR1 is MDHEN and CDR2 is SYDVKM. This CDR3 is CASSLLSQGWTEAFF. The CDR3 DNA reads as TGTGCCAGCAGTTTACTCAGCCAGGGCTGGACTGAAGCTTTCTTT.

The gene calls are TRBV6-5 and TRBJ2-7, with D hard to call. CDR3 length equals 12 residues. Trimming took 4 bases from V and 6 from J, leaving 10 bases between them. Germline V CDR1 and CDR2: MNHEY, SVGAGI. CDR3 nucleotide sequence: TGTGCCAGCAGTTCTCACTTACTCGAGCAGTACTTC. Translating gives CASSSHLLEQYF.

The table lists this clone with a count of one. J is TRBJ2-1 and V is TRBV21-1; the D segment call TRBD2 is taken from the table without a DNA check. TRBV21-1 constitutes a pseudogene. The CDR3 spans 17 residues. The CDR3 DNA follows: TGTGCCAGCAGCAAAGGAACGGAGACTAGCGGTGACAATGAGCAGTTCTTC. It specifies CASSKGTETSGDNEQFF.